These 26 T cell receptor beta chains were sequenced from one sample in a study of blood T cell repertoires in COVID-19. TCRdb keeps only in-frame clones here, not all; method: immunoSEQ multiplex PCR. The data contain 200,000 to 250,000 clones, around 81% of them seen just once; the ten biggest clones take up 7.4%. The sample taken for sequencing was PBMCs or T cells enriched from blood (not recorded which). The receptors were sampled from a woman aged 40 to 50 with acute COVID-19.

This chain joins TRBV5-1 and TRBJ1-4; perhaps TRBD1 as D (5 bases). Trimming removed 0 bases from V and 8 bases from J, with 8 bases in between. The V gene's germline CDR1 is SGHRS and CDR2 YFSETQ. This CDR3 is built from 13 residues. The CDR3 here is CASSLARGEKLFF. DNA of the CDR3: TGCGCCAGCAGCTTGGCGCGGGGCGAAAAACTGTTTTTT. Full variable domain (rest looked up from reference TRBV5-1 and TRBJ1-4): KAGVTQTPRYLIKTRGQQVTLSCSPISGHRSVSWYQQTPGQGLQFLFEYFSETQRNKGNFPGRFSGRQFSNSRSEMNVSTLELGDSALYLCASSLARGEKLFFGSGTQLSVL.

CDR3 in amino acids: CASSSPDYNEQFF. DNA of the CDR3: TGTGCCAGCAGCTCCCCAGACTACAATGAGCAGTTCTTC. The chain has TRBV12-3 or TRBV12-4 and TRBJ2-1; no clear D. V shed 6 bases and J shed 3 bases, with 9 bases lying between them. This CDR3 spans 13 amino acids.

This clone was counted once. V and J are TRBV18 and TRBJ2-3, with TRBD1 matching over 8 bases. The CDR3 contains 17 residues. The germline V gene encodes CDR1 KGHSH and CDR2 LQKENI. V lost 3 bases, J lost 0 bases, and 8 bases stayed unmatched. CDR3 coding DNA: TGTGCCAGCTCACCCCTCGGACAGGGTCGGAGCACAGATACGCAGTATTTT. Translation: CASSPLGQGRSTDTQYF.

This clone was seen a single time. This chain links TRBV7-3 with TRBJ1-2; 7 bases map to TRBD1. V shed 5 bases, J shed 2 bases, and the junction held 8 bases outside the gene matches. The CDR3 is made up of 15 amino acids. In germline, CDR1 is SGHTA, CDR2 FQGTGA. The CDR3 DNA is TGTGCCAGCAGCGCCAGACCGGGACAGAACTATGGCTACACCTTC. It encodes CASSARPGQNYGYTF.

The chain recombines TRBV2 with TRBJ1-5; D ambiguous. Germline lookup yields CDR1 SNHLY and CDR2 FYNNEI. V lost 2 bases and J lost 8, with 7 bases in between. There are 12 residues in the CDR3. In DNA, the CDR3 is TGTGCCAGCAGTGAACCGCCTAAGCCCCAGCATTTT. It is translated as CASSEPPKPQHF. The full variable domain, with the rest looked up from reference TRBV2 and TRBJ1-5, is EPEVTQTPSHQVTQMGQEVILRCVPISNHLYFYWYRQILGQKVEFLVSFYNNEISEKSEIFDDQFSVERPDGSNFTLKIRSTKLEDSAMYFCASSEPPKPQHFGDGTRLSIL.

This chain uses TRBV15 with TRBJ1-2; TRBD1 is a possible D gene (5 bases). V was trimmed by 3 bases and J by 4 bases, leaving 9 bases between them. From germline, CDR1 is LNHNV and CDR2 YYDKDF (reference sequence). CDR3 length: 13 residues. For the CDR3, the DNA is TGTGCCACCAGCAGGGGGGGAGTCTATGGCTACACCTTC. This encodes CATSRGGVYGYTF.

V gene TRBV6-5 combines with J gene TRBJ2-7, with D maybe TRBD1 (5 bases). The CDR3 length is 12 residues. From germline, CDR1 is MNHEY and CDR2 SVGAGI. V gave up 5 bases and J gave up 3 bases, with 8 bases separating them. Here the CDR3 DNA reads TGTGCCAGCAGTAGGGGAATCTACGAGCAGTACTTC. Protein product: CASSRGIYEQYF.

The CDR3 here is CASSPVGRAFF. DNA for the CDR3: TGTGCCAGCAGCCCGGTGGGGCGAGCTTTCTTT. The chain links TRBV28 to TRBJ1-1, with a weak D call TRBD1 (5 bases). This CDR3 has 11 amino acids. Trimming took off 6 bases at V and 10 bases at J, with 12 bases between the two ends. Germline lookup yields CDR1 MDHEN and CDR2 SYDVKM.

This chain joins TRBV5-4 and TRBJ2-3; TRBD2 aligns across 11 bases. This CDR3 is built from 14 residues. Trimming took 6 bases from V and 3 from J; bases not matched to a gene: 3. CDR1 SGHNT and CDR2 YYREEE come from the germline V gene (reference sequence). The CDR3 DNA sequence: TGTGCCAGCAAACTAGCGGGAGCGACAGATACGCAGTATTTT. This encodes CASKLAGATDTQYF.

The CDR3 loop reads CASSARGTSGTFSTDTQYF. The CDR3 DNA is TGTGCCAGCAGCGCCAGAGGGACTAGCGGGACTTTTAGCACAGATACGCAGTATTTT. The chain couples TRBV27 to TRBJ2-3, with TRBD2 matching 13 bases. The trim removed 6 bases at V and 0 bases at J, leaving 12 bases unmatched. Per the germline V gene, CDR1 is MNHEY and CDR2 is SMNVEV (reference sequence). This CDR3 comprises 19 residues.

This clone has ten or more counts. The CDR3 loop is CASSPVVSTNEKLFF. Here the CDR3 DNA reads TGTGCCAGCAGCCCCGTCGTGTCAACTAATGAAAAACTGTTTTTT. The V call is TRBV9, the J call TRBJ1-4; D is ambiguous. Trimming took off 4 bases at V and 0 bases at J, with 10 bases between the two ends. Germline CDR1 SGDLS, CDR2 YYNGEE. The CDR3 loop spans 15 amino acids.

The chain uses TRBV4-1 and TRBJ1-2; the match to TRBD1 covers 10 bases. This CDR3 contains 16 residues. Per the germline V gene, CDR1 is MGHRA and CDR2 is YSYEKL. V lost 3 bases to trimming and J lost 8 bases; unmatched junction nucleotides: 12. The CDR3, as DNA: TGCGCCAGCAGCCAGGATTACGGGGACAGGGGCCGGGGCTACACCTTC. Protein sequence: CASSQDYGDRGRGYTF.

A single count supports this clone. The V call is TRBV6-5, the J call TRBJ2-3; D may be TRBD1 (7 bases). CDR3 length: 15 amino acids. Per the germline V gene, CDR1 is MNHEY and CDR2 is SVGAGI. The ends were cut back, 8 bases at V and 3 bases at J, with 18 bases in the middle. The CDR3 loop reads CASLISGGRTDTQYF. As DNA, the CDR3 is TGTGCCAGCCTCATCTCAGGGGGGAGGACAGATACGCAGTATTTT.

The rearrangement joins TRBV28 to TRBJ1-4, with 9 bases identical to TRBD1. V lost 2 bases to trimming and J lost 4 bases; unmatched junction nucleotides: 2. Germline V gene sequence: CDR1 MDHEN, CDR2 SYDVKM. The CDR3 is made up of 15 amino acids. The CDR3 DNA sequence: TGTGCCAGCAGTTTAGGGGGACAGGGTAATGAAAAACTGTTTTTT. The encoded protein is CASSLGGQGNEKLFF.

The CDR3 loop is CAWSDTRVVPNEKLFF. The DNA of the CDR3 is TGTGCCTGGAGCGATACTAGGGTCGTACCTAATGAAAAACTGTTTTTT. The genes are TRBV30 and TRBJ1-4; unclear D gene. Trimming removed 3 bases from V and 3 bases from J, with 17 bases in between. Germline CDR1 is GTSNPN and CDR2 is SVGIG (reference sequence). CDR3 length: 16 residues. Using reference TRBV30 and TRBJ1-4 for the parts outside the CDR3, the full variable domain is SQTIHQWPATLVQPVGSPLSLECTVEGTSNPNLYWYRQAAGRGLQLLFYSVGIGQISSEVPQNLSASRPQDRQFILSSKKLLLSDSGFYLCAWSDTRVVPNEKLFFGSGTQLSVL.

The chain employs TRBV5-1 and TRBJ2-1, with 7 bases aligning to TRBD1. V shed 4 bases and J 4 bases; nucleotides not matched to a gene: 8. The CDR3 runs 15 residues. CDR1 and CDR2 (germline): SGHRS, YFSETQ. The CDR3 is CASSPGGQTYNEQFF. The CDR3 region has the DNA TGCGCCAGCAGCCCTGGGGGACAGACGTACAATGAGCAGTTCTTC.

J is TRBJ1-2 and V is TRBV29-1; tentatively, D is TRBD1 (6 bases). Germline V gene lookup returns CDR1 SQVTM and CDR2 ANQGSEA. The CDR3 runs 12 residues. Deletions cut 6 bases from V and 1 base from J, with 9 bases between. As DNA, the CDR3 is TGCAGCGTGGACAGATTTAACTATGGCTACACCTTC. Residues: CSVDRFNYGYTF.

This chain uses TRBV27 with TRBJ2-1; 13 bases line up with TRBD2. The V gene's germline CDR1 is MNHEY and CDR2 SMNVEV (reference sequence). The CDR3 covers 18 residues. The trim removed 5 bases at V and 0 bases at J, leaving 7 bases unmatched. Here the CDR3 reads CASSTGTSGIHSYNEQFF. CDR3 DNA sequence: TGTGCCAGCAGTACCGGGACTAGCGGGATCCACTCCTACAATGAGCAGTTCTTC.

The V and J genes are TRBV5-1 and TRBJ1-2; possible D gene TRBD1, 6 bases. V was clipped by 2 bases and J by 5 bases, with 13 bases between them. Germline loops: CDR1 SGHRS, CDR2 YFSETQ. The CDR3 is 14 residues long. This chain's CDR3 is CASSLGKGVYGYTF. CDR3 bases: TGCGCCAGCAGCTTAGGCAAGGGGGTGTATGGCTACACCTTC.

The chain has TRBV18 and TRBJ1-1, with D uncertain. The germline CDR1 and CDR2 sequences are KGHSH and LQKENI. Trimming took 2 bases from V and 5 from J, leaving 12 bases between them. This CDR3 comprises 14 residues. The CDR3 spells CASSPVKEGTEAFF. The CDR3 DNA is TGTGCCAGCTCACCAGTAAAAGAGGGTACTGAAGCTTTCTTT.

This clone was detected once. This chain uses TRBV7-2 with TRBJ2-1; D uncertain. Germline V CDR1 and CDR2: SGHTA, FQGNSA. The V gene lost 3 bases and the J gene lost 6 bases, with 15 bases spanning the gap. The length of the CDR3 is 15 residues. CDR3 in DNA: TGTGCCAGCAGCTTCGCGGTGGTAGCTTTCAATGAGCAGTTCTTC. It codes for CASSFAVVAFNEQFF.

The chain carries TRBV6-5 and TRBJ2-4; TRBD2 agrees at 7 bases. The germline CDR1 and CDR2 sequences are MNHEY and SVGAGI. After removal of 8 bases from V and 6 bases from J, the junction contained 4 bases not matched to a gene. The CDR3 is made up of 12 amino acids. CDR3 sequence reads: CASGLVLNIQYF. In DNA form, the CDR3 reads TGTGCCAGCGGACTAGTTTTAAACATTCAGTACTTC.

This chain links TRBV21-1 with TRBJ1-3; the table's D gene call, TRBD1, was not cross checked with the DNA. TRBV21-1 is reported as a pseudogene. The CDR3 runs 18 residues. CDR3 residues: CASRLRGHRGFSGNTIYF. DNA of the CDR3: TGTGCCAGCAGGCTCAGGGGCCACAGGGGGTTCTCTGGAAACACCATATATTTT.

This clone appeared a single time. For the CDR3, the DNA is TGTGCCAGCCGGGACAGGGAGGGCGGCTACACCTTC. Its translation: CASRDREGGYTF. This rearrangement joins TRBV6-6 to TRBJ1-2; 9 nucleotides match TRBD1. This CDR3 contains 12 residues. Germline CDR1 is MNHNY and CDR2 is SVGAGI (reference sequence). After removal of 8 bases from V and 8 bases from J, the junction contained 6 bases not matched to a gene.

V gene TRBV7-2 combines with J gene TRBJ2-3; tentative D call: TRBD1 (5 bases). Per germline, CDR1 SGHTA and CDR2 FQGNSA. The V and J ends lost 2 bases and 5 bases respectively, with 14 bases between them. There are 15 residues in the CDR3. CDR3 nucleotide sequence: TGTGCCAGCAGCTTACTCAGGTCCCAGGGAGATACGCAGTATTTT. It codes for CASSLLRSQGDTQYF.

This rearrangement joins TRBV29-1 to TRBJ2-1; 9 bases are shared with TRBD1. Germline V gene sequence: CDR1 SQVTM, CDR2 ANQGSEA. The CDR3 contains 13 residues. V shed 4 bases and J 7 bases; nucleotides not matched to a gene: 5. CDR3 bases: TGCAGCGTTGCGCCGACAGGGGGTAATGAGCAGTTCTTC. Amino acids: CSVAPTGGNEQFF.